What follows describes a single T cell receptor beta chain. The data belong to a study of control samples from healthy donors and cancer patients. Germline V CDR1 and CDR2: SGHTA, FQGNSA. V shed 1 base and J shed 3 bases, with 10 bases lying between them. The CDR3 has 15 residues. Assay used: immunoSEQ multiplex PCR; TCRdb lists only in-frame clones, some missing. Here the sample spans about 75,000 clones, 85% to 95% being singletons. This chain joins TRBV7-2 and TRBJ1-5; no clear D gene. Sequenced input: blood. This clonotype was obtained from a woman aged 40 to 50 in good health. CDR3 sequence reads: CASSLGGFLNQPQHF. CDR3 in DNA: TGTGCCAGCAGCTTAGGAGGGTTTCTCAATCAGCCCCAGCATTTT.